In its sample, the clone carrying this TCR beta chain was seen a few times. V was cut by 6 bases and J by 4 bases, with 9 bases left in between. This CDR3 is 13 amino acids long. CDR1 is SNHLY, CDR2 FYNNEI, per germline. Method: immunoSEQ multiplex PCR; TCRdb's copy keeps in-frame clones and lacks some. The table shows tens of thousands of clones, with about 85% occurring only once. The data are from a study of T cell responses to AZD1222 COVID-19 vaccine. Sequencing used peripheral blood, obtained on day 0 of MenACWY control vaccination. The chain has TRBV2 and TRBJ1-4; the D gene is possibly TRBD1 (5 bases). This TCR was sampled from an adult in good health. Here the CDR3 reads CASRGQDNEKLFF. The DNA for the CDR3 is TGTGCCAGCAGGGGGCAGGATAATGAAAAACTGTTTTTT.